These T cell receptor beta chains were read from a single sample in a study of blood T cell repertoires in COVID-19. Using immunoSEQ multiplex PCR, the repertoire was profiled, and TCRdb retains in-frame clones only, with some absent. Among roughly 53,000 clones listed, nearly 90% were seen once. Sequencing was performed on peripheral blood. These TCRs come from a man in his sixties with acute or convalescent COVID-19. Both conserved end residues are part of each CDR3. The order of the fields is V gene, clone size, D gene, J gene, CDR3 protein, CDR3 DNA. D genes are given only for firm matches. Part of the rows lack a size; the others show once, few, many or a class for expanded clones.

v_call: TRBV9; clone_size: -; d_call: -; j_call: TRBJ1-6; cdr3_aa: CASSVKIDSPLHF; cdr3_nt: TGTGCCAGCAGCGTAAAAATAGATTCACCCCTCCACTTT
v_call: TRBV5-1; clone_size: -; d_call: TRBD1; j_call: TRBJ2-1; cdr3_aa: CASSDDRDNEQFF; cdr3_nt: TGCGCCAGCAGCGACGACAGGGACAATGAGCAGTTCTTC
v_call: TRBV24-1; clone_size: -; d_call: TRBD1; j_call: TRBJ1-2; cdr3_aa: CATSDFPDREEGYTF; cdr3_nt: TGTGCCACCAGTGATTTCCCCGACAGGGAAGAGGGCTACACCTTC
v_call: TRBV19; clone_size: once; d_call: TRBD1; j_call: TRBJ1-5; cdr3_aa: CASSIARGSNQPQHF; cdr3_nt: TGTGCCAGTAGTATAGCCAGGGGGTCCAATCAGCCCCAGCATTTT
v_call: TRBV30; clone_size: -; d_call: -; j_call: TRBJ2-7; cdr3_aa: CAWSVTQFQGTYEQYF; cdr3_nt: TGTGCCTGGAGTGTAACCCAGTTCCAGGGGACCTACGAGCAGTACTTC
v_call: TRBV24-1; clone_size: -; d_call: -; j_call: TRBJ2-5; cdr3_aa: CATSDNRARVETQYF; cdr3_nt: TGTGCCACCAGTGATAACCGAGCCCGGGTAGAGACCCAGTACTTC
v_call: TRBV18; clone_size: -; d_call: TRBD2; j_call: TRBJ2-7; cdr3_aa: CASSPGTSGATYEQYF; cdr3_nt: TGTGCCAGCTCACCCGGGACTAGCGGGGCAACCTACGAGCAGTACTTC
v_call: TRBV27; clone_size: few; d_call: -; j_call: TRBJ2-3; cdr3_aa: CASSRGTDTQYF; cdr3_nt: TGTGCCAGCAGTCGGGGTACAGATACGCAGTATTTT
v_call: TRBV6-5; clone_size: -; d_call: -; j_call: TRBJ2-4; cdr3_aa: CASKPGADIQYF; cdr3_nt: TGTGCCTCCAAGCCAGGGGCTGACATTCAGTACTTC
v_call: TRBV27; clone_size: -; d_call: TRBD1; j_call: TRBJ1-3; cdr3_aa: CASRPDRGLSSGNTIYF; cdr3_nt: TGTGCCAGCAGGCCCGACAGGGGGCTATCCTCTGGAAACACCATATATTTT
v_call: TRBV11-3; clone_size: few; d_call: -; j_call: TRBJ2-7; cdr3_aa: CASSERGDEQYF; cdr3_nt: TGTGCCAGCAGCGAGCGAGGCGACGAGCAGTACTTC
v_call: TRBV5-1; clone_size: once; d_call: TRBD1; j_call: TRBJ1-1; cdr3_aa: CASSQGGATEAFF; cdr3_nt: TGCGCCAGCAGCCAAGGGGGCGCGACTGAAGCTTTCTTT
v_call: TRBV6-6; clone_size: -; d_call: TRBD1; j_call: TRBJ1-2; cdr3_aa: CASSRQGLGYTF; cdr3_nt: TGTGCCAGCAGCCGACAGGGGTTGGGCTACACCTTC
v_call: TRBV6-5; clone_size: once; d_call: -; j_call: TRBJ1-2; cdr3_aa: CASYGNYGYTF; cdr3_nt: TGTGCCAGCTACGGTAACTATGGCTACACCTTC
v_call: TRBV11-2; clone_size: once; d_call: -; j_call: TRBJ1-4; cdr3_aa: CASSPHRAARHEKLFF; cdr3_nt: TGTGCCAGCAGCCCCCACAGGGCAGCTCGGCATGAAAAACTGTTTTTT
v_call: TRBV7-8; clone_size: -; d_call: TRBD1; j_call: TRBJ1-3; cdr3_aa: CASSYSTGGFSPLAIYF; cdr3_nt: TGTGCCAGCAGCTACTCTACAGGGGGCTTTTCGCCGCTCGCCATATATTTT
v_call: TRBV10-3; clone_size: -; d_call: -; j_call: TRBJ1-2; cdr3_aa: CAISESTAFIQGYTF; cdr3_nt: TGTGCCATCAGTGAGTCAACAGCTTTCATACAGGGCTACACCTTC
v_call: TRBV6-1; clone_size: -; d_call: TRBD1; j_call: TRBJ1-6; cdr3_aa: CASSANRDRANSPLHF; cdr3_nt: TGTGCCAGCAGTGCCAACCGGGACAGGGCCAATTCACCCCTCCACTTT
v_call: TRBV24-1; clone_size: -; d_call: -; j_call: TRBJ2-3; cdr3_aa: CTTSDLRLSGSDTQYF; cdr3_nt: TGTACCACCAGTGATTTAAGGCTGTCGGGTTCAGATACGCAGTATTTT
v_call: TRBV6-5; clone_size: -; d_call: TRBD1; j_call: TRBJ2-5; cdr3_aa: CASRMDRVWGTQYF; cdr3_nt: TGTGCCAGCAGGATGGACAGGGTTTGGGGGACCCAGTACTTC
v_call: TRBV5-1; clone_size: once; d_call: TRBD1; j_call: TRBJ2-7; cdr3_aa: CASSRTGLSYEQYF; cdr3_nt: TGCGCCAGCAGCAGGACAGGTCTTTCCTACGAGCAGTACTTC
v_call: TRBV18; clone_size: -; d_call: TRBD2; j_call: TRBJ2-7; cdr3_aa: CASSPWTSGEGEQYF; cdr3_nt: TGTGCCAGCTCACCTTGGACTAGCGGGGAAGGCGAGCAGTACTTC
v_call: TRBV6-1; clone_size: once; d_call: TRBD1; j_call: TRBJ2-5; cdr3_aa: CASSDRGIETQYF; cdr3_nt: TGTGCCAGCAGTGACAGGGGGATCGAGACCCAGTACTTC
v_call: TRBV9; clone_size: -; d_call: -; j_call: TRBJ2-5; cdr3_aa: CASSVDDFQETQYF; cdr3_nt: TGTGCCAGCAGCGTAGACGACTTCCAAGAGACCCAGTACTTC
v_call: TRBV9; clone_size: once; d_call: -; j_call: TRBJ1-5; cdr3_aa: CASSVVCGAGSNQPQHF; cdr3_nt: TGTGCCAGCAGCGTAGTTTGTGGGGCCGGTAGCAATCAGCCCCAGCATTTT
v_call: TRBV7-2; clone_size: -; d_call: -; j_call: TRBJ1-4; cdr3_aa: CASSLEREGEKLFF; cdr3_nt: TGTGCCAGCAGCTTAGAAAGGGAGGGTGAAAAACTGTTTTTT
v_call: TRBV27; clone_size: -; d_call: -; j_call: TRBJ1-1; cdr3_aa: CASSLDGGRGTEAFF; cdr3_nt: TGTGCCAGCAGTTTAGACGGGGGGCGCGGAACTGAAGCTTTCTTT
v_call: TRBV6-5; clone_size: -; d_call: TRBD1; j_call: TRBJ1-6; cdr3_aa: CASSTGVGSPLHF; cdr3_nt: TGTGCCAGCAGTACAGGGGTTGGTTCACCCCTCCACTTT
v_call: TRBV19; clone_size: -; d_call: -; j_call: TRBJ1-6; cdr3_aa: CASSIGGAFDSPLHF; cdr3_nt: TGTGCCAGTAGTATCGGGGGGGCTTTCGATTCACCCCTCCACTTT
v_call: TRBV4-2; clone_size: -; d_call: TRBD2; j_call: TRBJ2-1; cdr3_aa: CASSQDFSGVDNEQFF; cdr3_nt: TGTGCCAGCAGCCAAGATTTTAGCGGGGTTGACAATGAGCAGTTCTTC
v_call: TRBV24-1; clone_size: -; d_call: TRBD2; j_call: TRBJ2-1; cdr3_aa: CATGLADEQFF; cdr3_nt: TGTGCCACCGGACTAGCGGATGAGCAGTTCTTC
v_call: TRBV6-6; clone_size: -; d_call: -; j_call: TRBJ2-7; cdr3_aa: CASSYGAGTPYEQYF; cdr3_nt: TGTGCCAGCAGTTACGGGGCAGGCACCCCCTACGAGCAGTACTTC
v_call: TRBV7-8; clone_size: -; d_call: -; j_call: TRBJ1-5; cdr3_aa: CASSPRGGSNQPQHF; cdr3_nt: TGTGCCAGCAGCCCTAGGGGGGGAAGCAATCAGCCCCAGCATTTT